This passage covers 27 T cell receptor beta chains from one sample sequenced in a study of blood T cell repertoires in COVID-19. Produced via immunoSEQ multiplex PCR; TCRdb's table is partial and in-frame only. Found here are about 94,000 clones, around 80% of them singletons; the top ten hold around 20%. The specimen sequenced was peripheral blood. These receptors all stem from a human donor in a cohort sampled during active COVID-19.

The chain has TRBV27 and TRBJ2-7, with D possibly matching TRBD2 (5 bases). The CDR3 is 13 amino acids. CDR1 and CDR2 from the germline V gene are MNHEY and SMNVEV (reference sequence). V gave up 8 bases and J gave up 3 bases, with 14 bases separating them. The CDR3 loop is CASRDGTNYEQYF. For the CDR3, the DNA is TGTGCCAGCCGGGATGGCACTAACTACGAGCAGTACTTC.

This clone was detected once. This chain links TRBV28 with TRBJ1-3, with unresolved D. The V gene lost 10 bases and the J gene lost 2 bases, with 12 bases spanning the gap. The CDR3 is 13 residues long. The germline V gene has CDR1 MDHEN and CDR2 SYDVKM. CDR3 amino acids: CATQRGAGNTIYF. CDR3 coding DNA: TGTGCCACCCAACGGGGTGCTGGAAACACCATATATTTT.

CDR3 protein: CASSQDIGFSEQYF. CDR3 nucleotide sequence: TGTGCCAGCAGCCAAGATATCGGTTTTTCCGAGCAGTACTTC. The chain carries TRBV14 and TRBJ2-7; D unresolved. CDR3 length equals 14 residues. Germline V gives CDR1 SGHDN, CDR2 FVKESK. The V end was cut by 0 bases, the J end by 6 bases, with 12 bases between.

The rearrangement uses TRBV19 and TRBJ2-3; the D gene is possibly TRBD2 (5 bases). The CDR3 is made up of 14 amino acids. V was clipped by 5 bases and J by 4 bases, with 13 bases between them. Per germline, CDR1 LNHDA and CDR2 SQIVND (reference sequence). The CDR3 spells CASSSTRTADTQYF. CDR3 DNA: TGTGCCAGTAGTTCTACTAGAACCGCAGATACGCAGTATTTT.

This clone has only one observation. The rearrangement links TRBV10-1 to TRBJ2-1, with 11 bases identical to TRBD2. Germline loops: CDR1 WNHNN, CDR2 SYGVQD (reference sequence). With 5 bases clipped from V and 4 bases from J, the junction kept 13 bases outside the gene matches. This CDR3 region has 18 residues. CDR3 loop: CASSPLTSGNPIYNEQFF. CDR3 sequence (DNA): TGCGCCAGCAGTCCCCTGACTAGCGGGAACCCTATTTACAATGAGCAGTTCTTC.

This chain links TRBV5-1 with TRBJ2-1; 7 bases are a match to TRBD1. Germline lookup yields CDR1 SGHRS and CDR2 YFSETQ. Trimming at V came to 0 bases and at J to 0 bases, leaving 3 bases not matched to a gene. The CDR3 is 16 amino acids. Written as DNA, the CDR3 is TGCGCCAGCAGCTTGGAGGCAGGGGGCTCCTACAATGAGCAGTTCTTC. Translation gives CASSLEAGGSYNEQFF.

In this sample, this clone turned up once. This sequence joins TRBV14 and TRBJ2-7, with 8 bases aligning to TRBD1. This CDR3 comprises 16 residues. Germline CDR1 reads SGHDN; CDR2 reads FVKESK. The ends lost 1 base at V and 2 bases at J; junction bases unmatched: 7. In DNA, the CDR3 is TGTGCCAGCAGCCAAGTCCGTGGGACAGGACCCTACGAGCAGTACTTC. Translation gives CASSQVRGTGPYEQYF.

CDR3 in DNA: TGTGCCAGCAAGCGGGGACAGGGAAGGACCGGGGAGCTGTTTTTT. Translated: CASKRGQGRTGELFF. The V call is TRBV6-5, the J call TRBJ2-2, with TRBD1 matching over 9 bases. V lost 7 bases and J lost 5; bases outside the gene matches: 8. The CDR3 sequence is 15 residues long. Germline V lookup: CDR1 MNHEY, CDR2 SVGAGI.

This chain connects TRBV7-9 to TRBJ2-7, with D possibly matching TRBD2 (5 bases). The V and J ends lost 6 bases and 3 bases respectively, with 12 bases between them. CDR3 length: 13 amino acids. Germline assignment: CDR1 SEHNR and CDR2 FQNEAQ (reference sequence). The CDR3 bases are TGTGCCAGCAGTCCTCCCGGGAACTACGAGCAGTACTTC. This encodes CASSPPGNYEQYF.

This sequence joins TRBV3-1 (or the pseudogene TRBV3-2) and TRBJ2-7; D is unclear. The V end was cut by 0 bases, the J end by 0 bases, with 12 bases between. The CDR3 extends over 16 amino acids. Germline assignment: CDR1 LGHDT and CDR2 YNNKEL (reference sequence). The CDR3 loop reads CASSQERTVLSYEQYF. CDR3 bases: TGTGCCAGCAGCCAAGAGCGCACAGTACTCTCCTACGAGCAGTACTTC.

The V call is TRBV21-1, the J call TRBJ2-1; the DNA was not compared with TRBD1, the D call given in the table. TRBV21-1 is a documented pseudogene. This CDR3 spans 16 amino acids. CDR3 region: CASSNQGKMMADEQFF. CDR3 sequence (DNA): TGTGCCAGCAGCAACCAGGGGAAGATGATGGCGGATGAGCAGTTCTTC.

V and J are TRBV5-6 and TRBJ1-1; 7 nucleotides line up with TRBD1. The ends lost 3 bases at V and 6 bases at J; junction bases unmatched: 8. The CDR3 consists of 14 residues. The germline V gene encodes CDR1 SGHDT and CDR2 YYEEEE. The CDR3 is CASSSTDRDAEAFF. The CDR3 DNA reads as TGTGCCAGCAGCTCAACCGACAGGGACGCTGAAGCTTTCTTT.

The CDR3 DNA is TGTGCCAGCTCACCACCAGCAGGCTACGAGCAGTACTTC. This codes for CASSPPAGYEQYF. V gene TRBV18 combines with J gene TRBJ2-7; D call uncertain. Trimming removed 0 bases at V and 3 bases at J, with 6 bases between. The CDR3 contains 13 residues. CDR1 KGHSH and CDR2 LQKENI come from the germline V gene.

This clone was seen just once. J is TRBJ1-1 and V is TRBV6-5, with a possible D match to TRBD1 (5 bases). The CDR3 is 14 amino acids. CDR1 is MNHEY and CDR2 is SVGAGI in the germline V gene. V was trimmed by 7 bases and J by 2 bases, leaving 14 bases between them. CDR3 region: CASNLDSYNTEAFF. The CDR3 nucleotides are TGTGCCAGCAACTTAGACAGCTATAACACTGAAGCTTTCTTT.

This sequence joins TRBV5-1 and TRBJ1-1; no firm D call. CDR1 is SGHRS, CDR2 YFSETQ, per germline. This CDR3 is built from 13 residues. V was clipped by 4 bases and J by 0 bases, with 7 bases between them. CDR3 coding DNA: TGCGCCAGCAGCGAGGGTATGAACACTGAAGCTTTCTTT. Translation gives CASSEGMNTEAFF.

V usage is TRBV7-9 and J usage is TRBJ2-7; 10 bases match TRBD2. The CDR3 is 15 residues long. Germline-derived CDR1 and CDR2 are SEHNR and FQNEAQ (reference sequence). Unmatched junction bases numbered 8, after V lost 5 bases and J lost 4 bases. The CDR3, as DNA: TGTGCCAGCAGCGACGGGCCTAGCGGGAGTTACGAGCAGTACTTC. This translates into CASSDGPSGSYEQYF. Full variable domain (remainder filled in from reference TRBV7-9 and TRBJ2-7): DTGVSQNPRHKITKRGQNVTFRCDPISEHNRLYWYRQTLGQGPEFLTYFQNEAQLEKSRLLSDRFSAERPKGSFSTLEIQRTEQGDSAMYLCASSDGPSGSYEQYFGPGTRLTVT.

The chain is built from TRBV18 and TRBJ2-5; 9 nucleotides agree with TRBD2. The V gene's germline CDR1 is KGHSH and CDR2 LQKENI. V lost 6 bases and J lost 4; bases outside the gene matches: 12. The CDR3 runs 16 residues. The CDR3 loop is CASSREASGTVETQYF. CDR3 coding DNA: TGTGCCAGCTCCCGAGAGGCTAGCGGGACGGTAGAGACCCAGTACTTC.

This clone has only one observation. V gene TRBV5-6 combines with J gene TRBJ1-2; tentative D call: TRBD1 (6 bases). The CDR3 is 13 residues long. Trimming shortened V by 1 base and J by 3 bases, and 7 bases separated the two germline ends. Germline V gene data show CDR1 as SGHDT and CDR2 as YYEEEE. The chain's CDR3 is CASSLPGDYGYTF. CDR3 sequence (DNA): TGTGCCAGCAGCTTGCCAGGGGACTATGGCTACACCTTC.

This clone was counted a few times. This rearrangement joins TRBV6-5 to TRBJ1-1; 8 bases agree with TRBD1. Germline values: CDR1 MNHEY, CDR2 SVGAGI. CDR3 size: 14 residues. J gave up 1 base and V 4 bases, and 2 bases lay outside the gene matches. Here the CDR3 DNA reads TGTGCCAGCAGTTCGACAGGGGCGAACACTGAAGCTTTCTTT. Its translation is CASSSTGANTEAFF.

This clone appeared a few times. The CDR3 coding sequence is TGTGCCACCAGTGATCCGGGACAGAGCTACGAGCAGTACTTC. Residues: CATSDPGQSYEQYF. The chain uses TRBV24-1 and TRBJ2-7; 7 bases fit TRBD1. This CDR3 is 14 amino acids long. V lost 3 bases to trimming and J lost 3 bases; unmatched junction nucleotides: 4. CDR1 KGHDR and CDR2 SFDVKD come from the germline V gene.

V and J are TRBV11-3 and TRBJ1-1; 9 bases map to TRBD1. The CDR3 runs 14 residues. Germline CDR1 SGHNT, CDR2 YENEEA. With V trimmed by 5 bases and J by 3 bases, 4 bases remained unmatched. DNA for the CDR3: TGTGCCAGCAGCCCCGGGACAGGGCACACTGAAGCTTTCTTT. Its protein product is CASSPGTGHTEAFF. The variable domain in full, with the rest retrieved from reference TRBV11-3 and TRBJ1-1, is EAGVVQSPRYKIIEKKQPVAFWCNPISGHNTLYWYLQNLGQGPELLIRYENEEAVDDSQLPKDRFSAERLKGVDSTLKIQPAELGDSAVYLCASSPGTGHTEAFFGQGTRLTVV.

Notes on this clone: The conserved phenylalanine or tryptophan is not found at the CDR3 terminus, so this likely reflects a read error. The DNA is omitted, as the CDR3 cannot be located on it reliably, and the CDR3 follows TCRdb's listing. CDR3: CASSFFTGFI. The chain has TRBV7-2 and TRBJ1-1. Germline-derived CDR1 and CDR2 are SGHTA and FQGNSA. The CDR3 is 10 residues long, counting both termini.

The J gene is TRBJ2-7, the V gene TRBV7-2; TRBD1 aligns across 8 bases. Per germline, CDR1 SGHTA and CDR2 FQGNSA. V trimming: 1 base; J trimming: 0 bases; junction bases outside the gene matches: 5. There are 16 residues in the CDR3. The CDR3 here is CASSLGSGGSSYEQYF. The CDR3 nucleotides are TGTGCCAGCAGCTTAGGGTCAGGGGGCAGCTCCTACGAGCAGTACTTC.

CDR3 coding DNA: TGTGCCAGCAGTTCAGGGTTTTATGAAAAACTGTTTTTT. Amino acid sequence: CASSSGFYEKLFF. The chain carries TRBV27 and TRBJ1-4, with D possibly being TRBD1 (5 bases). This CDR3 is built from 13 residues. From germline, CDR1 is MNHEY and CDR2 SMNVEV (reference sequence). V gave up 4 bases and J gave up 6 bases, with 9 bases separating them.

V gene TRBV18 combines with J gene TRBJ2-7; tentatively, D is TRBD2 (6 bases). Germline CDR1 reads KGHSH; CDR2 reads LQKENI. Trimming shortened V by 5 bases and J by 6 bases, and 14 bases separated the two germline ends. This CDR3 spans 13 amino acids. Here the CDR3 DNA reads TGTGCCAGCTCATCTGGACTGGGAGGCGAGCAGTACTTC. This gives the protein CASSSGLGGEQYF.

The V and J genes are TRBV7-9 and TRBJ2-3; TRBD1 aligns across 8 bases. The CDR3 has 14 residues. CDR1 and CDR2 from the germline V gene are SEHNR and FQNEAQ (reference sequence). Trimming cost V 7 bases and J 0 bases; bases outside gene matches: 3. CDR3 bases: TGTGCCAGCACCGGACAGGGTAGCACAGATACGCAGTATTTT. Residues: CASTGQGSTDTQYF.

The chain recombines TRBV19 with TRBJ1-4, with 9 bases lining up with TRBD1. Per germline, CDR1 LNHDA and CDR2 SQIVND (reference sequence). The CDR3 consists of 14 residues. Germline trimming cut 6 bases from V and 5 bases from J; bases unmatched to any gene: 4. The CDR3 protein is CASRRQGGNEKLFF. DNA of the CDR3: TGTGCCAGTAGGAGACAGGGGGGGAATGAAAAACTGTTTTTT.